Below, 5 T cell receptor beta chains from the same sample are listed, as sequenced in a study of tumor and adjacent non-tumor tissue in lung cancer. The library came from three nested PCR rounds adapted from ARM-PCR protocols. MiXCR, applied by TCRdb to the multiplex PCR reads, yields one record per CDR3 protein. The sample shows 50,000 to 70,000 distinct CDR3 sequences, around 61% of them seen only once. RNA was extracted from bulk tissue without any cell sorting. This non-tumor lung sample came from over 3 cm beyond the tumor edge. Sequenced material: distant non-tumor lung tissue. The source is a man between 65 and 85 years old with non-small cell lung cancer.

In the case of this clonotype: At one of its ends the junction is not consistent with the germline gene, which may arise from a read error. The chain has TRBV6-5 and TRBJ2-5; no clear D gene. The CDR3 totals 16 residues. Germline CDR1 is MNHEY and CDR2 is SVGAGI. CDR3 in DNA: TGTGCTAGCAGTTACTCGACTTCCCCGGGCAGCGAAACCCAGTACTTC. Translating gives CASSYSTSPGSETQYF.

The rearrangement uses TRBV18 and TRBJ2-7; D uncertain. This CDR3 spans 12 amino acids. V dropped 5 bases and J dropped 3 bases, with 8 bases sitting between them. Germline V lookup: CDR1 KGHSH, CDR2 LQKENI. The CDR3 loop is CASSGYNYEQYF. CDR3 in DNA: TGTGCCAGCTCAGGTTACAACTACGAGCAGTACTTC.

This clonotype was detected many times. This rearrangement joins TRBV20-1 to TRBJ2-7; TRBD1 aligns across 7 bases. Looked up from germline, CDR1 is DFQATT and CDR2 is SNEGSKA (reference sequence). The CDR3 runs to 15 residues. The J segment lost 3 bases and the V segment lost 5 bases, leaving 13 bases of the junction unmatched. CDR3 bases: TGCAGTGCTTCCCCTCCGAGGGGACAGATCTACGAGCAGTACTTC. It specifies CSASPPRGQIYEQYF.

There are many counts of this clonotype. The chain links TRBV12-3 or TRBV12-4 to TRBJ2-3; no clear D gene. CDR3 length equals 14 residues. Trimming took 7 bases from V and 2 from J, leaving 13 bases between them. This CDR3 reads CASTLAGITDTQYF. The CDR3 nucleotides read TGTGCCAGCACCTTAGCTGGAATCACAGATACGCAGTATTTT.

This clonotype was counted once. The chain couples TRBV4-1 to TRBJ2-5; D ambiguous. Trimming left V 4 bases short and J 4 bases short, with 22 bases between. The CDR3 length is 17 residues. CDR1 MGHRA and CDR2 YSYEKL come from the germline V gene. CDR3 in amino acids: CASSPREGHAFGETQYF. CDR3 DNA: TGCGCCAGCAGCCCAAGAGAAGGCCACGCTTTCGGAGAGACCCAGTACTTC.